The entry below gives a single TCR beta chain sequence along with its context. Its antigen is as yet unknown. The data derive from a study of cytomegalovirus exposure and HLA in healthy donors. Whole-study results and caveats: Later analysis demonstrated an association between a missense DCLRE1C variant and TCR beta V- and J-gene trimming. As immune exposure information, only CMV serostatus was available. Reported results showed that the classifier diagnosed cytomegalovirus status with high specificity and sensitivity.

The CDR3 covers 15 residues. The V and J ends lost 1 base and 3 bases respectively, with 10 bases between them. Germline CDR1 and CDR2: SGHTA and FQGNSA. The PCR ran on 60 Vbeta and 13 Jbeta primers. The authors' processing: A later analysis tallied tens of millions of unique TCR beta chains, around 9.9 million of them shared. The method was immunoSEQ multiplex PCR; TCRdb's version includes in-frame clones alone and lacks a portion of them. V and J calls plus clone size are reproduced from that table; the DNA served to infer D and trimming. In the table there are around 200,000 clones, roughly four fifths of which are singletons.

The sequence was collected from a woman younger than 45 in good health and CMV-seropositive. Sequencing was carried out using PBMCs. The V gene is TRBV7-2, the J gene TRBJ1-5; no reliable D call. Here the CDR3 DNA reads TGTGCCAGCAGCTTAGGCCGGCAGGACAATCAGCCCCAGCATTTT. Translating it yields CASSLGRQDNQPQHF.